The 19 T cell receptor beta chains listed next were all sequenced from one sample in a study of shared clonotypes between healthy human individuals. Sequenced by immunoSEQ multiplex PCR; TCRdb stores in-frame clones only, minus some. The data show roughly 2.1 million clones, about 93% seen once. CD45RO-negative, CCR7-positively selected cells formed the naive CD8 fraction, excluding terminally differentiated effector memory CD45RA+ cells. Specimen: naive CD8+ T cells from PBMCs. All receptors come from a man aged 18 to 29 in good health. Some clones in this sample may be carry-over from other donors' samples.

The chain employs TRBV6-4 and TRBJ1-2; 7 bases fit TRBD1. The CDR3 contains 16 residues. The J segment lost 7 bases and the V segment lost 2 bases, leaving 13 bases of the junction unmatched. Germline V lookup: CDR1 MRHNA, CDR2 SNTAGT. The CDR3 coding sequence is TGTGCCAGCAGTGACGGGGACAGCCTCACGCAGGGTGGCTACACCTTC. Encoded protein: CASSDGDSLTQGGYTF.

This clone was seen a handful of times. Within the sample, other DNA sequences also encode this same CDR3. The chain couples TRBV28 to TRBJ1-1; D may be TRBD1 (5 bases). The germline CDR1 and CDR2 sequences are MDHEN and SYDVKM. The CDR3 runs to 13 residues. V was shortened by 2 bases and J by 1 base, with 5 bases between the two germline ends. The DNA of the CDR3 is TGTGCCAGCAGTTTAAGGGGGAACACTGAAGCTTTCTTT. It is translated as CASSLRGNTEAFF. Full variable domain (missing parts from reference TRBV28 and TRBJ1-1): DVKVTQSSRYLVKRTGEKVFLECVQDMDHENMFWYRQDPGLGLRLIYFSYDVKMKEKGDIPEGYSVSREKKERFSLILESASTNQTSMYLCASSLRGNTEAFFGQGTRLTVV.

The J gene is TRBJ2-3, the V gene TRBV6-5, with 7 bases aligning to TRBD2. This CDR3 contains 14 residues. V dropped 2 bases and J dropped 8; count of bases not matched to a gene: 7. Germline CDR1 and CDR2: MNHEY and SVGAGI. As DNA, the CDR3 is TGTGCCAGCAGTTACGTGGCGGGAGAATTTACGCAGTATTTT. Translating it yields CASSYVAGEFTQYF.

Details on this clone: Other DNA sequences in the sample encode the same CDR3. The chain joins TRBV5-1 to TRBJ2-5; 7 bases agree with TRBD2. V lost 0 bases and J lost 4; bases outside the gene matches: 6. The germline V gene encodes CDR1 SGHRS and CDR2 YFSETQ. This CDR3 region has 15 residues. For the CDR3, the DNA is TGCGCCAGCAGCTTGGAGGGCGGGAGCGGAGAGACCCAGTACTTC. Its protein product is CASSLEGGSGETQYF.

The chain couples TRBV29-1 to TRBJ2-6, with D unresolved. The germline gives CDR1 SQVTM, CDR2 ANQGSEA. CDR3 length: 18 residues. V was cut by 2 bases and J by 3 bases, with 20 bases left in between. CDR3 DNA: TGCAGCGTTGAATTAACGATCAGAGAGAGGTATGGGGCCAACGTCCTGACTTTC. Amino acid sequence: CSVELTIRERYGANVLTF. Based on the CDR3 plus reference TRBV29-1 and TRBJ2-6, the full variable domain is SAVISQKPSRDICQRGTSLTIQCQVDSQVTMMFWYRQQPGQSLTLIATANQGSEATYESGFVIDKFPISRPNLTFSTLTVSNMSPEDSSIYLCSVELTIRERYGANVLTFGAGSRLTVL.

The chain couples TRBV27 to TRBJ1-5; no reliable D call. CDR3 length: 14 residues. The V end was cut by 4 bases, the J end by 2 bases, with 9 bases between. Germline loops: CDR1 MNHEY, CDR2 SMNVEV (reference sequence). The CDR3 here is CASSSYEGNQPQHF. For the CDR3, the DNA is TGTGCCAGCAGTTCGTATGAAGGCAATCAGCCCCAGCATTTT.

The J gene is TRBJ2-5, the V gene TRBV7-8; D unresolved. CDR3 length equals 15 residues. V was clipped by 1 base and J by 3 bases, with 12 bases between them. From germline, CDR1 is SGHVS and CDR2 FQNEAQ. CDR3 amino acids: CASSLGVAPKETQYF. CDR3 DNA: TGTGCCAGCAGCTTAGGGGTAGCTCCGAAAGAGACCCAGTACTTC.

The V gene is TRBV7-9, the J gene TRBJ2-1; D is possibly TRBD1 or TRBD2 (5 bases each). CDR3 size: 14 residues. Trimming removed 5 bases from V and 7 bases from J, with 15 bases in between. CDR1 is SEHNR and CDR2 is FQNEAQ in the germline V gene (reference sequence). CDR3 coding DNA: TGTGCCAGCAGCGCAATAATCAGGGAGAATGAGCAGTTCTTC. Translating gives CASSAIIRENEQFF.

This clone was observed a handful of times. V gene TRBV14 combines with J gene TRBJ2-2; 9 nucleotides match TRBD1. J gave up 4 bases and V 4 bases, and 16 bases lay outside the gene matches. The V gene's germline CDR1 is SGHDN and CDR2 FVKESK. The CDR3 length is 19 residues. The CDR3 nucleotides are TGTGCCAGCAGCCGTCAAACCTGGACAGGGGAGCGAGGCACCGGGGAGCTGTTTTTT. Its protein is CASSRQTWTGERGTGELFF. Full variable domain (missing parts from reference TRBV14 and TRBJ2-2): EAGVTQFPSHSVIEKGQTVTLRCDPISGHDNLYWYRRVMGKEIKFLLHFVKESKQDESGMPNNRFLAERTGGTYSTLKVQPAELEDSGVYFCASSRQTWTGERGTGELFFGEGSRLTVL.

The chain carries TRBV27 and TRBJ2-7; TRBD2 matches at 8 bases. The CDR3 loop spans 16 amino acids. From germline, CDR1 is MNHEY and CDR2 SMNVEV (reference sequence). V dropped 6 bases and J dropped 3; count of bases not matched to a gene: 13. This CDR3 is CASSLRGGSGIYEQYF. The CDR3 DNA sequence: TGTGCCAGCAGCCTAAGGGGTGGTAGCGGGATCTACGAGCAGTACTTC.

This chain links TRBV5-4 with TRBJ2-1; D is perhaps TRBD1 (6 bases). The V end was cut by 2 bases, the J end by 2 bases, with 14 bases between. This CDR3 comprises 16 residues. Germline V CDR1 and CDR2: SGHNT, YYREEE (reference sequence). As DNA, the CDR3 is TGTGCCAGCAGCTTCCCTCCGGGACACCCCTACAATGAGCAGTTCTTC. Translating gives CASSFPPGHPYNEQFF.

The chain recombines TRBV10-1 with TRBJ2-1, with 7 bases that match TRBD1. Per germline, CDR1 WNHNN and CDR2 SYGVQD (reference sequence). The V segment lost 8 bases and the J segment 4 bases; nucleotides outside the gene matches: 8. This CDR3 has 14 residues. The CDR3 DNA reads as TGCGCCAGCTCCCTCGGGACAGCGTACAATGAGCAGTTCTTC. Protein product: CASSLGTAYNEQFF.

For the CDR3, the DNA is TGTGCCTGGAGTGTACTAAGCGGGAGTTACCACGAGCAGTACTTC. Residues: CAWSVLSGSYHEQYF. This chain uses TRBV30 with TRBJ2-7; 8 nucleotides line up with TRBD2. This CDR3 spans 15 amino acids. Germline CDR1 GTSNPN, CDR2 SVGIG (reference sequence). V lost 0 bases to trimming and J lost 5 bases; unmatched junction nucleotides: 9.

CDR3 coding DNA: TGTGCCAGCAGCTTGGGGAAGCCGGGACGCACCGCTTTCTTT. It specifies CASSLGKPGRTAFF. This chain joins TRBV5-6 and TRBJ1-1; possible D gene TRBD1, 5 bases. The V gene's germline CDR1 is SGHDT and CDR2 YYEEEE. CDR3 size: 14 residues. The germline V and J ends were trimmed by 0 bases and 11 bases, with 17 bases remaining between them.

The J gene is TRBJ2-7, the V gene TRBV7-9; D is possibly TRBD1 or TRBD2 (5 bases each). The CDR3 spans 14 residues. CDR1 is SEHNR and CDR2 is FQNEAQ in the germline V gene (reference sequence). Trimming shortened V by 1 base and J by 2 bases, and 9 bases separated the two germline ends. For the CDR3, the DNA is TGTGCCAGCAGCTTAGAGACGGGACCCTACGAGCAGTACTTC. Residues: CASSLETGPYEQYF.

The rearrangement joins TRBV7-9 to TRBJ1-1; D not resolved. Germline values: CDR1 SEHNR, CDR2 FQNEAQ (reference sequence). The CDR3 spans 15 residues. The germline V and J ends were trimmed by 1 base and 0 bases, with 9 bases remaining between them. The chain's CDR3 is CASSLEISMNTEAFF. CDR3 in DNA: TGTGCCAGCAGCTTAGAGATCTCCATGAACACTGAAGCTTTCTTT.

This clone was recorded a few times. The same CDR3 can be traced to other DNA sequences in this sample. The V gene is TRBV27, the J gene TRBJ1-2; D is ambiguous. V dropped 5 bases and J dropped 2 bases, with 9 bases sitting between them. Germline V CDR1 and CDR2: MNHEY, SMNVEV (reference sequence). This CDR3 region has 13 residues. In DNA, the CDR3 is TGTGCCAGCAGTCTAACAGAGAACTATGGCTACACCTTC. This codes for CASSLTENYGYTF.

This clone was found once. The chain is built from TRBV2 and TRBJ2-7; TRBD2 matches at 9 bases. This CDR3 comprises 18 residues. After removal of 6 bases from V and 0 bases from J, the junction contained 15 bases not matched to a gene. The germline V gene has CDR1 SNHLY and CDR2 FYNNEI. CDR3 region: CASRDKREAYSSSYEQYF. CDR3 bases: TGTGCCAGCAGGGATAAGCGGGAGGCATACTCGAGCTCCTACGAGCAGTACTTC.

The chain employs TRBV9 and TRBJ2-2; D not resolved. The CDR3 consists of 15 residues. CDR1 is SGDLS and CDR2 is YYNGEE in the germline V gene. Trimming removed 0 bases from V and 5 bases from J, with 11 bases in between. The DNA for the CDR3 is TGTGCCAGCAGCGTAGCCTTAGCCCCAACCGGGGAGCTGTTTTTT. Protein product: CASSVALAPTGELFF.